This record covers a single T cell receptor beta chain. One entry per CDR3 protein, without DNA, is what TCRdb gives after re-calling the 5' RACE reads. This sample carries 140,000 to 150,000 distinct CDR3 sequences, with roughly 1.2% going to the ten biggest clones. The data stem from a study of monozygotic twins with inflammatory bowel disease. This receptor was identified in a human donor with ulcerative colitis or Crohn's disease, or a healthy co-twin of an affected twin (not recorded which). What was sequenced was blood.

CDR3 region: CASSAGLAPHEQYF. The chain is built from TRBV3-1 and TRBJ2-7; without DNA, the TCRdb call of TRBD2 cannot be checked. CDR3 size: 14 residues. The germline V gene encodes CDR1 LGHDT and CDR2 YNNKEL (reference sequence).